Each of the 32 T cell receptor beta chains below was sequenced from the same sample in a study of shared clonotypes between healthy human individuals. Clones were read by immunoSEQ multiplex PCR, and TCRdb kept only the in-frame ones, dropping some. The repertoire includes about 2.4 million clones, more than 85% of them detected once, and more than 0.35% sits in the top ten. Sequencing was performed on naive CD4+ T cells from PBMCs. The subset was: CD45RA+ positively selected. These receptors all come from a man aged 18 to 35 in good health. Some clones in this sample may be carry-over from other donors' samples.

Comment on this clone: An end of the junction differs from the germline gene, which may be a read error. Other nucleotide sequences from this sample produce the same CDR3. V is TRBV11-3 and J is TRBJ2-3; no firm D call. Germline CDR1 is SGHNT and CDR2 is YENEEA. There are 14 residues in the CDR3. This CDR3 is CASSLDPSTDTQYF. As DNA, the CDR3 is TGTGCCAGCAGCCTAGACCCGAGCACAGATACGCAGTATTTT.

The chain combines TRBV7-2 with TRBJ2-5, with D possibly being TRBD1 or TRBD2 (6 bases each). Deletions cut 3 bases from V and 5 bases from J, with 13 bases between. This CDR3 has 14 residues. The germline V gene has CDR1 SGHTA and CDR2 FQGNSA. As DNA, the CDR3 is TGTGCCAGCAGCTTCTCAGGGGCGGGGGAGACCCAGTACTTC. Its translation: CASSFSGAGETQYF.

J is TRBJ2-5 and V is TRBV28; D might be TRBD2 (6 bases). V shed 6 bases and J shed 0 bases, with 17 bases lying between them. CDR3 length: 16 residues. Germline CDR1 reads MDHEN; CDR2 reads SYDVKM. The CDR3 DNA follows: TGTGCCAGCAGACACCTACGGGACTTGAACCAAGAGACCCAGTACTTC. Amino acid sequence: CASRHLRDLNQETQYF.

Details on this clone: Other nucleotide sequences from this sample produce the same CDR3. V gene TRBV7-2 combines with J gene TRBJ2-1; weak D call: TRBD2 (6 bases). V was cut by 5 bases and J by 0 bases, with 11 bases left in between. This CDR3 region has 15 residues. The germline V gene encodes CDR1 SGHTA and CDR2 FQGNSA. In DNA form, the CDR3 reads TGTGCCAGCAGCCCGGGACTCCCCTCCTACAATGAGCAGTTCTTC. It is translated as CASSPGLPSYNEQFF.

The rearrangement links TRBV10-3 to TRBJ1-5, with D tentatively TRBD1 (5 bases). Germline CDR1 reads ENHRY; CDR2 reads SYGVKD. The CDR3 has 13 amino acids. V lost 7 bases and J lost 6, with 13 bases in between. The CDR3 region has the DNA TGTGCCATCATGGCAGGGATCGGTCAGCCCCAGCATTTT. It specifies CAIMAGIGQPQHF.

This clone was picked up one time. Here the CDR3 reads CASTSSGELFF. The CDR3 coding sequence is TGTGCCAGCACAAGTTCCGGGGAGCTGTTTTTT. The chain carries TRBV6-1 and TRBJ2-2; D gene unclear. The CDR3 sequence is 11 residues long. V was trimmed by 7 bases and J by 6 bases, leaving 6 bases between them. From germline, CDR1 is MNHNS and CDR2 SASEGT.

The rearrangement links TRBV27 to TRBJ1-1; D unresolved. The V gene's germline CDR1 is MNHEY and CDR2 SMNVEV (reference sequence). The CDR3 runs to 15 residues. The germline V and J ends were trimmed by 5 bases and 5 bases, with 18 bases remaining between them. CDR3 protein: CASSLLEGLGTEAFF. As DNA, the CDR3 is TGTGCCAGCAGTCTTCTCGAGGGATTGGGTACTGAAGCTTTCTTT.

V gene TRBV21-1 combines with J gene TRBJ2-2; the table calls TRBD1, which could not be checked here. TRBV21-1 is termed a pseudogene. The CDR3 runs to 19 residues. This CDR3 reads CASSLRKRGFDSLGGELFF. Here the CDR3 DNA reads TGTGCCAGCAGCCTCCGCAAAAGGGGATTCGACTCCTTGGGCGGGGAGCTGTTTTTT.

Only a few counts were recorded for this clone. The rearrangement uses TRBV29-1 and TRBJ1-2, with D maybe TRBD1 (5 bases). V shed 7 bases and J shed 2 bases, with 14 bases lying between them. This CDR3 has 13 residues. Germline V gives CDR1 SQVTM, CDR2 ANQGSEA. The CDR3 spells CSGGTHDNYGYTF. DNA of the CDR3: TGCAGCGGGGGGACGCATGACAACTATGGCTACACCTTC. Complete variable domain (other parts from reference TRBV29-1 and TRBJ1-2): SAVISQKPSRDICQRGTSLTIQCQVDSQVTMMFWYRQQPGQSLTLIATANQGSEATYESGFVIDKFPISRPNLTFSTLTVSNMSPEDSSIYLCSGGTHDNYGYTFGSGTRLTVV.

The genes are TRBV6-1 and TRBJ1-1; weak D call: TRBD1 (6 bases). Trimming pared 4 bases from V and 0 bases from J, leaving 9 bases between. The CDR3 extends over 14 amino acids. From germline, CDR1 is MNHNS and CDR2 SASEGT. CDR3 nucleotides: TGTGCCAGCAGTGCGGACAGATTGAACACTGAAGCTTTCTTT. Translated, it gives CASSADRLNTEAFF.

The chain uses TRBV19 and TRBJ2-1; 9 bases are shared with TRBD1. In germline, CDR1 is LNHDA, CDR2 SQIVND (reference sequence). The CDR3 totals 14 residues. The V gene end was trimmed by 6 bases and the J gene end by 9 bases; junction bases not matched to a gene: 9. CDR3 sequence: CASRDPGTGFEQFF. The DNA of the CDR3 is TGTGCCAGTAGGGATCCCGGGACAGGGTTTGAGCAGTTCTTC. The variable domain in full, completed from reference TRBV19 and TRBJ2-1, reads DGGITQSPKYLFRKEGQNVTLSCEQNLNHDAMYWYRQDPGQGLRLIYYSQIVNDFQKGDIAEGYSVSREKKESFPLTVTSAQKNPTAFYLCASRDPGTGFEQFFGPGTRLTVL.

V and J are TRBV7-9 and TRBJ2-1; a possible D gene is TRBD1 (5 bases). V was shortened by 3 bases and J by 1 base, with 16 bases between the two germline ends. This CDR3 contains 17 residues. Germline CDR1 SEHNR, CDR2 FQNEAQ (reference sequence). In DNA form, the CDR3 reads TGTGCCAGCAGCTTCCTCGGCGCGGCAGGGTCCTACAATGAGCAGTTCTTC. It encodes CASSFLGAAGSYNEQFF.

This clone has a single count. V is TRBV5-1 and J is TRBJ2-7; TRBD1 matches at 7 bases. The CDR3 sequence is 14 residues long. The trim removed 4 bases at V and 4 bases at J, leaving 8 bases unmatched. CDR1 and CDR2 (germline): SGHRS, YFSETQ. The CDR3: CASSVTPQGYEQYF. The CDR3 coding sequence is TGCGCCAGCAGCGTCACCCCACAGGGGTACGAGCAGTACTTC.

The sample holds one count of this clone. This sample includes further DNA sequences coding for the same CDR3. This rearrangement joins TRBV9 to TRBJ2-3, with 12 bases that match TRBD2. J was trimmed by 1 base and V by 4 bases; bases with no gene match: 7. Germline-derived CDR1 and CDR2 are SGDLS and YYNGEE. The CDR3 is 17 residues long. In DNA form, the CDR3 reads TGTGCCAGCAGCCCCCTAGCGGGAGGGCCAGGCACAGATACGCAGTATTTT. It codes for CASSPLAGGPGTDTQYF.

The chain carries TRBV2 and TRBJ1-6; no firm D call. Trimming stripped 3 bases from V and 6 bases from J, with 6 bases between. Germline loops: CDR1 SNHLY, CDR2 FYNNEI. This CDR3 contains 13 residues. CDR3 sequence reads: CASSESLNSPLHF. The DNA for the CDR3 is TGTGCCAGCAGTGAGTCTCTTAATTCACCCCTCCACTTT. Full variable domain (rest looked up from reference TRBV2 and TRBJ1-6): EPEVTQTPSHQVTQMGQEVILRCVPISNHLYFYWYRQILGQKVEFLVSFYNNEISEKSEIFDDQFSVERPDGSNFTLKIRSTKLEDSAMYFCASSESLNSPLHFGNGTRLTVT.

The chain combines TRBV28 with TRBJ1-2; D gene uncertain. CDR3 size: 14 residues. Trimming took 2 bases from V and 4 from J, leaving 11 bases between them. Germline loops: CDR1 MDHEN, CDR2 SYDVKM. CDR3 residues: CASSLKVRIYGYTF. The CDR3 coding sequence is TGTGCCAGCAGTTTAAAGGTCAGAATCTATGGCTACACCTTC.

The chain uses TRBV28 and TRBJ1-3; D is unclear. Trimming took off 8 bases at V and 1 base at J, with 12 bases between the two ends. This CDR3 spans 14 amino acids. The germline V gene has CDR1 MDHEN and CDR2 SYDVKM. The CDR3 bases are TGTGCCAGCCGGGAGGTGGCATCTGGAAACACCATATATTTT. Translating it yields CASREVASGNTIYF.

V gene TRBV5-1 combines with J gene TRBJ1-2, with TRBD1 identical over 7 bases. Germline V lookup: CDR1 SGHRS, CDR2 YFSETQ. Trimming removed 7 bases from V and 2 bases from J; junction bases left unmatched: 8. CDR3 size: 14 residues. The CDR3 DNA reads TGCGCCAGCTCCGAGGGACAGCTGAACTATGGCTACACCTTC. Its protein is CASSEGQLNYGYTF.

The rearrangement uses TRBV5-5 and TRBJ2-2, with 10 bases aligning to TRBD2. V lost 0 bases and J lost 0; bases outside the gene matches: 2. The CDR3 is 17 residues long. Germline CDR1 SGHKS, CDR2 YYEKEE (reference sequence). The CDR3 spells CASSLELAGANTGELFF. The CDR3, as DNA: TGTGCCAGCAGCTTGGAGCTAGCGGGGGCGAACACCGGGGAGCTGTTTTTT.

This clone was seen once. The rearrangement links TRBV27 to TRBJ2-5; D could derive from TRBD1 or TRBD2 (5 bases each). The CDR3 sequence is 14 residues long. The germline CDR1 and CDR2 sequences are MNHEY and SMNVEV (reference sequence). The V gene lost 5 bases and the J gene lost 0 bases, with 10 bases spanning the gap. DNA of the CDR3: TGTGCCAGCAGTCGGGGCCCGTACCAAGAGACCCAGTACTTC. This sequence encodes CASSRGPYQETQYF.

The chain employs TRBV7-9 and TRBJ1-5, with TRBD1 as a possible D gene (5 bases). Germline V lookup: CDR1 SEHNR, CDR2 FQNEAQ (reference sequence). CDR3 size: 15 residues. V was pared by 5 bases and J by 7 bases, with 18 bases between. The CDR3 bases are TGTGCCAGCAGCGCAATGCGGGGGTCGCGACAGCCCCAGCATTTT. It yields the protein CASSAMRGSRQPQHF.

V gene TRBV7-3 combines with J gene TRBJ2-6, with no clear D. Germline CDR1 is SGHTA and CDR2 is FQGTGA. The CDR3 extends over 15 amino acids. Trimming removed 5 bases from V and 5 bases from J, with 13 bases in between. The DNA of the CDR3 is TGTGCCAGCAGCCGTCAACCGGGTCGGGCCAACGTCCTGACTTTC. The encoded protein is CASSRQPGRANVLTF.

This chain connects TRBV9 to TRBJ2-5; 7 nucleotides match TRBD2. Germline V gene data show CDR1 as SGDLS and CDR2 as YYNGEE. This CDR3 is 16 amino acids long. With V trimmed by 1 base and J by 4 bases, 10 bases remained unmatched. Here the CDR3 reads CASSVTSALGTETQYF. CDR3 DNA sequence: TGTGCCAGCAGCGTAACTAGCGCCCTAGGGACAGAGACCCAGTACTTC.

V gene TRBV5-1 combines with J gene TRBJ1-1; D call uncertain. The CDR3 length is 13 residues. Germline V gene data show CDR1 as SGHRS and CDR2 as YFSETQ. Trimming removed 2 bases at V and 6 bases at J, with 11 bases between. The CDR3 spells CASSFTGIPEAFF. The CDR3 DNA follows: TGCGCCAGCAGCTTCACGGGTATCCCTGAAGCTTTCTTT. The complete variable domain, with remaining parts taken from reference TRBV5-1 and TRBJ1-1, reads KAGVTQTPRYLIKTRGQQVTLSCSPISGHRSVSWYQQTPGQGLQFLFEYFSETQRNKGNFPGRFSGRQFSNSRSEMNVSTLELGDSALYLCASSFTGIPEAFFGQGTRLTVV.

The chain combines TRBV4-1 with TRBJ1-4; TRBD1 is a possible D gene (5 bases). The V and J ends lost 4 bases and 11 bases respectively, with 20 bases between them. This CDR3 has 15 residues. Per germline, CDR1 MGHRA and CDR2 YSYEKL. CDR3 bases: TGCGCCAGCAGCCTAGACGGGTCCAGGGAGGGGAAACTGTTTTTT. Residues: CASSLDGSREGKLFF.

The chain carries TRBV7-3 and TRBJ1-1, with D unclear. The V and J ends lost 0 bases and 0 bases respectively, with 8 bases between them. CDR3 size: 15 residues. Germline V gives CDR1 SGHTA, CDR2 FQGTGA. The CDR3 spells CASSLTAGMNTEAFF. As DNA, the CDR3 is TGTGCCAGCAGCTTAACAGCGGGTATGAACACTGAAGCTTTCTTT.

V usage is TRBV25-1 and J usage is TRBJ2-3; TRBD2 agrees at 13 bases. Germline values: CDR1 MGHDK, CDR2 SYGVNS. With 9 bases clipped from V and 11 bases from J, the junction kept 5 bases outside the gene matches. This CDR3 contains 12 residues. CDR3: CASGTSGTRQYF. The CDR3 region has the DNA TGTGCCAGTGGGACTAGCGGGACCAGGCAGTATTTT.

The gene calls are TRBV12-5 and TRBJ2-1, with 8 bases matching TRBD1. The CDR3 sequence is 20 residues long. Germline V gene data show CDR1 as LGHNT and CDR2 as FRNRAP. The V gene end was trimmed by 1 base and the J gene end by 4 bases; junction bases not matched to a gene: 18. The CDR3 region has the DNA TGTGCTAGTGGTTTGGCCCGGACAGGGAAACCCCCGGGCCTTTACAATGAGCAGTTCTTC. It encodes CASGLARTGKPPGLYNEQFF.

In the case of this clone: Other DNA sequences of this sample code for an identical CDR3. The chain links TRBV11-2 to TRBJ2-3; D is tentatively TRBD1 or TRBD2 (6 bases each). Germline CDR1 reads SGHAT; CDR2 reads FQNNGV. The CDR3 is 14 amino acids. V was pared by 0 bases and J by 4 bases, with 8 bases between. The CDR3 reads CASSLDRGADTQYF. The CDR3 DNA reads TGTGCCAGCAGCTTAGATAGGGGGGCAGATACGCAGTATTTT.

The gene calls are TRBV7-9 and TRBJ2-5; 8 nucleotides line up with TRBD2. The ends lost 0 bases at V and 4 bases at J; junction bases unmatched: 4. The CDR3 runs to 15 residues. The germline CDR1 and CDR2 sequences are SEHNR and FQNEAQ (reference sequence). The CDR3: CASSLAGLAGETQYF. Written as DNA, the CDR3 is TGTGCCAGCAGCTTAGCTGGGCTAGCGGGAGAGACCCAGTACTTC.

This sequence joins TRBV19 and TRBJ2-3; possibly TRBD2 for D (6 bases). Germline V gene lookup returns CDR1 LNHDA and CDR2 SQIVND (reference sequence). The V end was cut by 5 bases, the J end by 6 bases, with 21 bases between. This CDR3 is built from 16 residues. CDR3 coding DNA: TGTGCCAGTAGTCGACCGACTAGGAGATCTTCCGATACGCAGTATTTT. Translating it yields CASSRPTRRSSDTQYF.

The V gene is TRBV10-3, the J gene TRBJ2-2, with TRBD2 identical over 11 bases. Germline values: CDR1 ENHRY, CDR2 SYGVKD. This CDR3 has 17 residues. Trimming took 3 bases from V and 2 from J; bases not matched to a gene: 5. The DNA of the CDR3 is TGTGCCATCAGTGACCGACTAGCGGGGTTAAACACCGGGGAGCTGTTTTTT. It encodes CAISDRLAGLNTGELFF.